This T cell receptor (beta chain) was sequenced during a study of OX40 agonist ivuxolimab in advanced cancers. Turning to the study itself: One hepatocellular carcinoma and a couple of cutaneous melanoma patients partially responded.

This CDR3 region has 17 residues. The trim removed 3 bases at V and 2 bases at J, leaving 9 bases unmatched. The V gene's germline CDR1 is SGHNT and CDR2 YYREEE (reference sequence). Anyone with autoimmune disease history or systemic immunosuppression was excluded. TCRdb's table, derived via immunoSEQ multiplex PCR, lists solely in-frame clones and lacks some. The sample has fewer than 65,000 clones, 75% to 90% seen once. The chain is built from TRBV5-4 and TRBJ2-5, with 11 nucleotides matching TRBD2. This TCR was recovered from an adult with an advanced solid tumor such as melanoma, head and neck, liver or kidney cancer. This specimen was CD4+ or CD8+ T cells sorted from blood, taken in a trial of the OX40 agonist ivuxolimab. The CDR3 coding sequence is TGTGCCAGCAGCTCCCTTTCTAGCGGGAGGACTCAAGAGACCCAGTACTTC. Encoded protein: CASSSLSSGRTQETQYF.